The T cell receptor (beta chain) under discussion was sequenced for a study of shared clonotypes between healthy human individuals (dated by TCRdb to the early 2020s). For the study in its entirety: A couple of women and a few men aged 18 to 49 years were included in the cohort. For each donor, CD4 naive and CD4 memory were each run on three plates, CD8 naive on two plates, and CD8 memory on one plate. To estimate repertoire size and how much clonotypes are shared between individuals, the study performed deep sequencing of blood TCR repertoires from roughly five healthy adults. Libraries were prepared and TCR repertoires were sequenced by different laboratories using diverse techniques, in order to increase sequencing depth and limit assay-specific biases. Each donor's leukapheresis produced roughly between about 0.8 and 10 billion PBMCs.

What the research found in general, with its limitations: Incomplete sequencing was indicated by rarefaction of sorted-subset datasets, despite the large sequencing depth. Naive subsets generally had larger estimated clonotype richness than memory subsets did. Sampling was restricted to blood, and TCR repertoires in tissues likely differ from the TCR repertoires found in blood. Pairwise subsampling led to the expectation that sequencing depth would affect the degree of clonotype sharing among donors. About 4.5% of naive CD4, 3.5% of naive CD8, 2.3% of memory CD4, and 0.4% of memory CD8 clonotypes were shared across several donors. Because the study included only a small number of donors, the genetic and exposure-history diversity represented was limited. Higher generation probabilities were observed for clonotypes shared by all four sorted-subset donors than for non-shared clonotypes.

TCR CDR3 regions were amplified from genomic DNA by multiplex PCR using the deep immunoSEQ assay. Extracted genomic DNA from each cell subset was spread evenly across all wells of several immunoSEQ 96-well plates, with each plate serving as a replicate. For sorted subsets, each replicate PCR was loaded with roughly 200 ng genomic DNA, equivalent to 30,000 or so T cell genomes. Purified libraries were measured with a Qubit 3.0 fluorometer, size-checked on a Bioanalyzer 2100, and measured again with the KAPA Library Quantification kit. Every immunoSEQ 96-well plate was sequenced on a dedicated single-read 150-cycle Illumina NextSeq 550 flow cell. The paper's processing steps were these. Because the immunoSEQ output included only junctional sequences and no quality scores, the filtering could not be the same as the filtering used for full-length reads. To assign V/J genes and CDR3, sequences were annotated against IMGT germline references using PyIR, a Python wrapper for IgBLAST v1.9. Any read was removed if the V/J assignment was weak (E-value above 1e-6), the CDR3 was missing, or the read contained stop codons, out-of-frame junctions, or ambiguous translated residues. V3J clonotypes were defined as sequences sharing an identical inferred V gene, J gene, and CDR3 amino acid sequence. The percentage overlap between two repertoires was calculated by dividing the number of shared unique clonotypes by the size of the smaller repertoire. Richness of each repertoire was evaluated using RTK rarefaction, the Chao1 estimator, and Recon v2.1 estimates of unobserved clonotypes. For all TCRbeta clonotypes obtained by the gDNA method from a few donors, generation probabilities were computed with OLGA. Entries here come from immuneACCESS through TCRdb and include only in-frame sequences with V and J called. Some clones fail to appear in such tables; in the studies checked, an unresolved V gene covers under half of the shortfall, and the cause of the remainder is unknown. The V and J calls and clone size are taken from that table; D and trimming were inferred from the DNA. This sample holds about 2 million clones; around 96% were observed only once. Less than 1.5% of the sample goes to the ten largest clones.

On this clone itself: It has no known antigen specificity. The record has no base qualities; no much larger clone is one base away. Other DNA sequences in the same sample also yield this CDR3.

V is cut back by 5 bases and J by 1 base, with 3 bases in the junction unmatched. The CDR3 sequence holds 15 residues, the cysteine and phenylalanine included. The read is trimmed to its CDR3 DNA, 45 bases read in frame from base 1. In the germline V gene, CDR1 corresponds to SNHLY and CDR2 to FYNNEI. CD8 naive samples consisted of CD45RO-negative cells that were positively selected for CCR7, yielding a CD45RA+CCR7+ population without TemRA cells. Donors were healthy HIV-negative adults with no recently reported acute infections or vaccinations. All donors were Caucasian adults living in Nashville, Tennessee, USA. After blood collection by leukapheresis, PBMCs were isolated using Ficoll-Histopaque density gradient centrifugation and then cryopreserved in the vapor phase of liquid nitrogen. Analytical flow cytometry was used to check the purity and quantity of every magnetically sorted T cell population. Genomic DNA was isolated from each sorted fraction and quantified by UV absorbance on a Nanodrop 2000c.

The receptor was derived from a man between 18 and 35 years old in good health. Sequenced input: naive CD8+ T cells sorted from blood. The cell subset or site label, as the study defines it: CD45RA+CCR7+. The chain is encoded by TRBV2 joined to TRBJ2-1; the junction holds 9 bases that match TRBD2. DNA sequence: TGTGCCAGCAGTCCTAGCGGGACGTCCTACAATGAGCAGTTCTTC. Translated, this gives CASSPSGTSYNEQFF.